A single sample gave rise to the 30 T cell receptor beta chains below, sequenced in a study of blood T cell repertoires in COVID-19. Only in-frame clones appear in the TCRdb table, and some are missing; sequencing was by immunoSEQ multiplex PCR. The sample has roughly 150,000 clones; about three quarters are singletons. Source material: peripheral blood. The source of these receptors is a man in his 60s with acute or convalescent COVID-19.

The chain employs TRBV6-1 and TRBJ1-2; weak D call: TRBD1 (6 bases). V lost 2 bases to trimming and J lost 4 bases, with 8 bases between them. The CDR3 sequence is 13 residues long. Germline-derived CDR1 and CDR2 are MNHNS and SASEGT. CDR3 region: CASSETGPYGYTF. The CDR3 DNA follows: TGTGCCAGCAGTGAAACAGGGCCCTATGGCTACACCTTC.

The CDR3 DNA follows: TGTGCCAGCAGAGCCGGGACAGGGGGCAGGGAGACCCAGTACTTC. Residues: CASRAGTGGRETQYF. The V gene is TRBV6-5, the J gene TRBJ2-5; 12 bases line up with TRBD1. From germline, CDR1 is MNHEY and CDR2 SVGAGI. The V segment lost 6 bases and the J segment 5 bases; nucleotides outside the gene matches: 7. This CDR3 has 15 amino acids.

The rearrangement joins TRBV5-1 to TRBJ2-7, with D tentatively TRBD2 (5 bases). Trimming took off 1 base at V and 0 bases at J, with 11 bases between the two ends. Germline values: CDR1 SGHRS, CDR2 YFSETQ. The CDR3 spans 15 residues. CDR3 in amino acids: CASSLNSGNSYEQYF. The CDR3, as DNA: TGCGCCAGCAGCTTGAACAGCGGCAACTCCTACGAGCAGTACTTC.

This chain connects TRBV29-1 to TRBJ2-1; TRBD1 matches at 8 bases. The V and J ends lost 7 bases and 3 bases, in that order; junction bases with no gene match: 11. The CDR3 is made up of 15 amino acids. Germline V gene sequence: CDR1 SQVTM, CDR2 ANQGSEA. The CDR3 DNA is TGCAGCGGACTATTGCGGACAGGGAACTACAATGAGCAGTTCTTC. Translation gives CSGLLRTGNYNEQFF.

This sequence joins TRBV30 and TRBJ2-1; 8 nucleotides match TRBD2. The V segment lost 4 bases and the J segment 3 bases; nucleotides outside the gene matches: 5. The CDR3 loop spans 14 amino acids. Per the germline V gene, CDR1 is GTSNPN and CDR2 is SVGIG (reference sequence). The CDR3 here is CAWTSGGLYNEQFF. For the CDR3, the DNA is TGTGCCTGGACAAGCGGGGGCCTCTACAATGAGCAGTTCTTC.

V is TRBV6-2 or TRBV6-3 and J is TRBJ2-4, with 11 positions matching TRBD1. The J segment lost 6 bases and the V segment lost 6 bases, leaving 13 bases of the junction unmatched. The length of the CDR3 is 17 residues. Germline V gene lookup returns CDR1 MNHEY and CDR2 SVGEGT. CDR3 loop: CASSPRYTGTGGNIQYF. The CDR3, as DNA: TGTGCCAGCAGCCCTAGATATACCGGGACAGGGGGAAACATTCAGTACTTC.

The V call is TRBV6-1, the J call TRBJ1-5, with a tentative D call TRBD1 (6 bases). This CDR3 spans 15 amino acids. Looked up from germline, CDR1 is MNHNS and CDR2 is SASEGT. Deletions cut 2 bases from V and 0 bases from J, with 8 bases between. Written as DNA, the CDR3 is TGTGCCAGCAGTGAAACAGGGAATAGCAATCAGCCCCAGCATTTT. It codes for CASSETGNSNQPQHF.

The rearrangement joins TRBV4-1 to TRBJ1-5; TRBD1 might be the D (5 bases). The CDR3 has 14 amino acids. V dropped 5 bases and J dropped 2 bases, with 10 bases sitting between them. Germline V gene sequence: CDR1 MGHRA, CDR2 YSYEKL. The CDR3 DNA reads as TGCGCCAGCAGCGGCAGGGAGGGCAATCAGCCCCAGCATTTT. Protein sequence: CASSGREGNQPQHF.

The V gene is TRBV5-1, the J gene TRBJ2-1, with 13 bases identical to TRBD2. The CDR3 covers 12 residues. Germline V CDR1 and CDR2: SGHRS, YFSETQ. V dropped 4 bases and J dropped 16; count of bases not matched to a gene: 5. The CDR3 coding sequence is TGCGCCAGCAGCGGGACTAGCGGGGCCTCCTTCTTC. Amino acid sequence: CASSGTSGASFF.

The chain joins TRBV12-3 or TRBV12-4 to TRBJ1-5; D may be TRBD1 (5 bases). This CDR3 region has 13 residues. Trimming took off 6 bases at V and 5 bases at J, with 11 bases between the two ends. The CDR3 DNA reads TGTGCCAGCAGCTTAAAAGGGGATCAGCCCCAGCATTTT. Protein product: CASSLKGDQPQHF.

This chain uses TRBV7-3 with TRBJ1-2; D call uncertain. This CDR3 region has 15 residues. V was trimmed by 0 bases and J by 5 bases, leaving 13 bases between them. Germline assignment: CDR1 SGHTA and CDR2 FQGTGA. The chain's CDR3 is CASSLTERVAYGYTF. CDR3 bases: TGTGCCAGCAGCTTAACTGAGCGGGTAGCGTATGGCTACACCTTC.

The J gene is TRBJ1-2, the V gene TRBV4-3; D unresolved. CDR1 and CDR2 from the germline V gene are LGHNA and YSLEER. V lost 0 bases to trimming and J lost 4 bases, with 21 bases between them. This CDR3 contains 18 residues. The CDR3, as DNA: TGCGCCAGCAGCCAAGACCCCCGTGACAACGCCCTTTTCTATGGCTACACCTTC. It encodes CASSQDPRDNALFYGYTF.

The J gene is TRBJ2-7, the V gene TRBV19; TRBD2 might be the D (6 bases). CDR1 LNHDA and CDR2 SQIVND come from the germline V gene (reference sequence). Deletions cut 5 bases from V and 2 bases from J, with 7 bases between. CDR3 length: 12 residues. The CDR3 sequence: CASSGGTYEQYF. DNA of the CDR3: TGTGCCAGTAGTGGGGGGACCTACGAGCAGTACTTC.

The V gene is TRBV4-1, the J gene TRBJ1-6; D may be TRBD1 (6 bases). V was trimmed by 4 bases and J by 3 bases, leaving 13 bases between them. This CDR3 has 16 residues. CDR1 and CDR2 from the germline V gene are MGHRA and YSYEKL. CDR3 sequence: CASSPGRGNYNSPLHF. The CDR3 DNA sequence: TGCGCCAGCAGCCCGGGGAGGGGGAACTATAATTCACCCCTCCACTTT.

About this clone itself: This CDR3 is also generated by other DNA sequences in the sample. CDR3 in amino acids: CASSTGTGNYEQYF. Here the CDR3 DNA reads TGTGCCAGCAGCACCGGGACAGGGAACTACGAGCAGTACTTC. This sequence joins TRBV5-6 and TRBJ2-7, with 9 positions matching TRBD1. The V segment lost 4 bases and the J segment 3 bases; nucleotides outside the gene matches: 5. Germline V gene sequence: CDR1 SGHDT, CDR2 YYEEEE. The CDR3 consists of 14 residues.

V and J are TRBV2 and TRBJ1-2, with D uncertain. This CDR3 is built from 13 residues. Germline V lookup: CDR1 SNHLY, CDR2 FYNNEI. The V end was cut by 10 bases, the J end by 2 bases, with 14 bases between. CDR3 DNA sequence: TGTGCCATTCCAGACCCCAGGAACTATGGCTACACCTTC. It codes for CAIPDPRNYGYTF.

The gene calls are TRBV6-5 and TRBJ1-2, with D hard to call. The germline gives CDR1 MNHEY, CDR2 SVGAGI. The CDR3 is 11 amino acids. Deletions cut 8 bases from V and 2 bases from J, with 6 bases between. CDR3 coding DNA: TGTGCCAGCGAGGGCAACTATGGCTACACCTTC. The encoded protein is CASEGNYGYTF.

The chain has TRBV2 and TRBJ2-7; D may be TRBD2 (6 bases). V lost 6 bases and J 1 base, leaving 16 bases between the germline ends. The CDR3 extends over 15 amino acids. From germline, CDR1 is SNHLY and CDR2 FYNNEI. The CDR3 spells CASSPQAGISYEQYF. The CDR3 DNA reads TGTGCCAGCAGCCCCCAGGCGGGGATATCCTACGAGCAGTACTTC. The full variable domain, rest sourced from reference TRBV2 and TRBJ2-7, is EPEVTQTPSHQVTQMGQEVILRCVPISNHLYFYWYRQILGQKVEFLVSFYNNEISEKSEIFDDQFSVERPDGSNFTLKIRSTKLEDSAMYFCASSPQAGISYEQYFGPGTRLTVT.

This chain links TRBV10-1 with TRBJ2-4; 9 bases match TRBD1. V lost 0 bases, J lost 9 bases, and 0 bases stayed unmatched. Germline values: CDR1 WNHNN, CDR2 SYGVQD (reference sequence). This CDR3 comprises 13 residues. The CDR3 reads CASSESDRGIQYF. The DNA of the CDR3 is TGCGCCAGCAGTGAGTCGGACAGGGGCATTCAGTACTTC.

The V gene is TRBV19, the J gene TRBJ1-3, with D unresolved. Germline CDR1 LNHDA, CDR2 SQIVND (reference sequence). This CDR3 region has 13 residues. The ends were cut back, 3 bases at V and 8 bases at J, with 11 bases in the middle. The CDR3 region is CASSIGAADTIYF. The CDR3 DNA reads TGTGCCAGTAGTATTGGAGCAGCGGACACCATATATTTT.

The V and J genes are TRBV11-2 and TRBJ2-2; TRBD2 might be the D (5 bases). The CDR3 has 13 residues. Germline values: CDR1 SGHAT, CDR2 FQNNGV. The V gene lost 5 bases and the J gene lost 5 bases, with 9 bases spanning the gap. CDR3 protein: CASSADYTGELFF. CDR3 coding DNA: TGTGCCAGCAGCGCAGACTATACCGGGGAGCTGTTTTTT.

The CDR3 region is CACHSQNTGELFF. For the CDR3, the DNA is TGTGCCTGCCACAGCCAAAACACCGGGGAGCTGTTTTTT. This chain joins TRBV6-5 and TRBJ2-2, with unresolved D. The V gene's germline CDR1 is MNHEY and CDR2 SVGAGI. V was trimmed by 11 bases and J by 2 bases, leaving 12 bases between them. CDR3 size: 13 residues.

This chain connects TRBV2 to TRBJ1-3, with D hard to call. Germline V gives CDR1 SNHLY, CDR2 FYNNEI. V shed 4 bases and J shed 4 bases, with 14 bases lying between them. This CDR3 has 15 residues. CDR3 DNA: TGTGCCAGCAGTGCCGGCGGGAGGTACGGAAACACCATATATTTT. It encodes CASSAGGRYGNTIYF.

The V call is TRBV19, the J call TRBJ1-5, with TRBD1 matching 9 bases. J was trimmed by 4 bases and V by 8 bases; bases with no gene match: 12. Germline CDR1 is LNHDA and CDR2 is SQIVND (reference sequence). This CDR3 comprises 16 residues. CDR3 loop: CASPDRDRVSNQPQHF. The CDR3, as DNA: TGTGCCAGTCCCGACCGGGACAGGGTTTCTAATCAGCCCCAGCATTTT.

The CDR3 reads CASCSQGRGNSPLHF. The DNA for the CDR3 is TGCGCCAGCTGTTCCCAGGGGAGGGGTAATTCACCCCTCCACTTT. The V call is TRBV5-1, the J call TRBJ1-6; weak D call: TRBD1 (6 bases). CDR1 is SGHRS, CDR2 YFSETQ, per germline. The CDR3 runs 15 residues. The germline V and J ends were trimmed by 7 bases and 6 bases, with 17 bases remaining between them. The variable domain in full, with the rest retrieved from reference TRBV5-1 and TRBJ1-6, is KAGVTQTPRYLIKTRGQQVTLSCSPISGHRSVSWYQQTPGQGLQFLFEYFSETQRNKGNFPGRFSGRQFSNSRSEMNVSTLELGDSALYLCASCSQGRGNSPLHFGNGTRLTVT.

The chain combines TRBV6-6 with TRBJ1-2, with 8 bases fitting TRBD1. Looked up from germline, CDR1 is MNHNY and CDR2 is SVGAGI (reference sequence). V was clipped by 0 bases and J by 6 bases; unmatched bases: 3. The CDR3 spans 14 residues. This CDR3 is CASSYSLDRDGYTF. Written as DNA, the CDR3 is TGTGCCAGCAGTTACTCATTGGACAGGGATGGCTACACCTTC.

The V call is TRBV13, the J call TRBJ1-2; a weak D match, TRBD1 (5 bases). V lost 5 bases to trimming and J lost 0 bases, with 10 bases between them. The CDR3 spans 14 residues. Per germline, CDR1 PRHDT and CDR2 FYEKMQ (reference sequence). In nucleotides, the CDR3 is TGTGCCAGCAGCCCTAGACAGTCTAACTATGGCTACACCTTC. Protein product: CASSPRQSNYGYTF.

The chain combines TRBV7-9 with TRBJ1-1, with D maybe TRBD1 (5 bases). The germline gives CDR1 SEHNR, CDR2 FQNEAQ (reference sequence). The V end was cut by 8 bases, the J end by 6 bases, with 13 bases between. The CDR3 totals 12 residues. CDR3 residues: CASGGVGAEAFF. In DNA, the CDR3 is TGTGCCAGCGGGGGGGTTGGAGCTGAAGCTTTCTTT. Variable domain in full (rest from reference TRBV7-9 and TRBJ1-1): DTGVSQNPRHKITKRGQNVTFRCDPISEHNRLYWYRQTLGQGPEFLTYFQNEAQLEKSRLLSDRFSAERPKGSFSTLEIQRTEQGDSAMYLCASGGVGAEAFFGQGTRLTVV.

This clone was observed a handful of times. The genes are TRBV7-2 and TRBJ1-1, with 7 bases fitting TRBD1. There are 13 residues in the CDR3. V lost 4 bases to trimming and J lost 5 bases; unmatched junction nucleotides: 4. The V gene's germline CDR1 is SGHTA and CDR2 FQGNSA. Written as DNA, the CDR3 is TGTGCCAGCAGCTACTACAGGGGAACTGAAGCTTTCTTT. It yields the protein CASSYYRGTEAFF.

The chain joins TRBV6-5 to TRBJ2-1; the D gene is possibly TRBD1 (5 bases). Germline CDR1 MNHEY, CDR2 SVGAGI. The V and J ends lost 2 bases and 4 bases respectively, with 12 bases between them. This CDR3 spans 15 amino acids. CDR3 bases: TGTGCCAGCAGTTACGACAGTCAGCCTTACAATGAGCAGTTCTTC. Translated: CASSYDSQPYNEQFF.